The present T cell receptor (beta chain) was sequenced within a study of response to subunit inactivated influenza vaccine. A single record per CDR3 protein comes from TCRdb applying MiXCR to the RT-PCR reads. The sample records hundreds of thousands of distinct CDR3 sequences, approximately 14% being singletons. Study-wide points: Authors suggested few new T cells are recruited by each seasonal influenza vaccination.

Details on this clonotype: No antigen is known for it. Sequence at one end of the junction differs from germline and may be a read error.

This material consisted of PBMCs from blood, taken roughly 13 days after vaccination. The receptor's source is a man aged 45 to 65 who received an inactivated influenza vaccine.

CDR3 sequence: CSAPTSGYTDTHYF. The CDR3 coding sequence is TGCAGTGCGCCGACTAGCGGATACACAGATACGCATTATTTT. This chain connects TRBV20-1 to TRBJ2-3, with 9 bases that match TRBD2. Germline loops: CDR1 DFQATT, CDR2 SNEGSKA (reference sequence). The CDR3 is made up of 14 amino acids.